A selection of T cell receptor beta chains follows, all from one sample in a study of blood T cell repertoires in COVID-19. The method was immunoSEQ multiplex PCR; TCRdb's version includes in-frame clones alone and lacks a portion of them. This sample yields about 130,000 clones, of which almost 85% are seen a single time; under 15% belongs to the top ten. Material: peripheral blood. The source is a woman in her twenties or thirties who had recovered from COVID-19. CDR3s include the opening cysteine and the closing phenylalanine or tryptophan. The D gene is left open where the match is weak. Some rows mark clone size as missing; the rest say once, few, many or name a class of expanded clone.

DNA	CDR3	size	D	V	J
TGTGCCAGCTCACCACGAGATGGCACAGGCGACTGGGATTGGGAGACCCAGTACTTC	CASSPRDGTGDWDWETQYF	-	-	TRBV18	TRBJ2-5
TGTGCCAGCAGCTTAAGTGTATCGACTGAGCCCTACAATGAGCAGTTCTTC	CASSLSVSTEPYNEQFF	-	-	TRBV7-3	TRBJ2-1
TGTGCCAGTAGTACCCGGCGCAGGGGAGGGCTTTCTGGGGCCAACGTCCTGACTTTC	CASSTRRRGGLSGANVLTF	few	-	TRBV19	TRBJ2-6
TGTGCCAGCAGTGATAAGGACAGCTCCCTCTCTAACTATGGCTACACCTTC	CASSDKDSSLSNYGYTF	few	-	TRBV25-1	TRBJ1-2
TGTGCCAGCAGTCACGGGACTGAAGCTTTCTTT	CASSHGTEAFF	few	-	TRBV6-2/TRBV6-3	TRBJ1-1
TGTGCCAGCAGTGACCCGGGTTATAGCTATGGCTACACCTTC	CASSDPGYSYGYTF	-	-	TRBV6-6	TRBJ1-2
TGTGCCAGCAGTTCAAGACAGCCTGTCCCCTATGGCTACACCTTC	CASSSRQPVPYGYTF	-	-	TRBV2	TRBJ1-2
TGTGCCACCAGCAGAGATGGGACAGGGAACTATGGCTACACCTTC	CATSRDGTGNYGYTF	-	TRBD1	TRBV15	TRBJ1-2
TGTGCCAGTAGTATGTTGGGACTTGTTTACGAGCAGTACTTC	CASSMLGLVYEQYF	-	-	TRBV19	TRBJ2-7
TGTGCCAGCAGCCCAGACCGGGGGTTGACGCAGTTCTTC	CASSPDRGLTQFF	-	-	TRBV11-2	TRBJ2-1
TGTGCCAGTAGTACCACGACTAGCGGAAGGGCCTACGAGCAGTACTTC	CASSTTTSGRAYEQYF	-	TRBD2	TRBV19	TRBJ2-7
TGTGCCAGCAGTCCTTACACAGATACGCAGTATTTT	CASSPYTDTQYF	-	-	TRBV12-3/TRBV12-4	TRBJ2-3
TGTGCCAGTAGTCAGGACAGGGACGCAGATACGCAGTATTTT	CASSQDRDADTQYF	-	TRBD1	TRBV19	TRBJ2-3
TGTGCCAGCTCACCTTACCCAGGGGATAGCAATCAGCCCCAGCATTTT	CASSPYPGDSNQPQHF	-	-	TRBV18	TRBJ1-5
TGTGCCAGCAGCTTAGGGAGAAGCGGTGTTAGCACAGATACGCAGTATTTT	CASSLGRSGVSTDTQYF	-	-	TRBV11-3	TRBJ2-3
TGTGCCAGCAGCTCGACTAGCGTTCACCAAGAGACCCAGTACTTC	CASSSTSVHQETQYF	-	TRBD2	TRBV7-8	TRBJ2-5
TGTGCCAGCCTCGGGGGGGACACTGCCCACTATGGCTACACCTTC	CASLGGDTAHYGYTF	-	-	TRBV19	TRBJ1-2
TGTGCCAGCAAGAAGAAGCCGAACACTGAAGCTTTCTTT	CASKKKPNTEAFF	-	-	TRBV11-1	TRBJ1-1
TGTGCCAGCAGTCCGACTAGCGGGAGTCCCCATGAGCAGTTCTTC	CASSPTSGSPHEQFF	-	TRBD2	TRBV2	TRBJ2-1
TGCGCCAGCAGCTTCTACACGGAGCGCGACACCGGGGAGCTGTTTTTT	CASSFYTERDTGELFF	-	-	TRBV5-1	TRBJ2-2
TGTGCCAGCAGTTTAGGGTTCAGGCAGGGAGGCGGCGGCTACACCTTC	CASSLGFRQGGGGYTF	-	-	TRBV28	TRBJ1-2
TGTGCCAGCAGCGTAACAGGGGCAGGTGAGCAGTTCTTC	CASSVTGAGEQFF	-	TRBD1	TRBV9	TRBJ2-1
TGTGCCAGCAGCCAGGGGGGAAGGACTGAAGCTTTCTTT	CASSQGGRTEAFF	-	-	TRBV3-1/TRBV3-2	TRBJ1-1
TGTGCCAGCAGTTACGAGACTAGCGGGGGCAATGAGCAGTTCTTC	CASSYETSGGNEQFF	once	TRBD2	TRBV6-6	TRBJ2-1
TGTGCCAGCAGGAAACAGGGTTGTGGCTACGAGCAGTACTTC	CASRKQGCGYEQYF	-	-	TRBV7-9	TRBJ2-7
TGTGCCAGCAGCGTAGACGGTCTGCATGGCTACACCTTC	CASSVDGLHGYTF	-	-	TRBV9	TRBJ1-2
TGTGCCAGCAGTTTCAGGATGACAGGGGGGTCCGGGGAGCTGTTTTTT	CASSFRMTGGSGELFF	-	TRBD1	TRBV27	TRBJ2-2
TGTGCCAGCAGCTTAGAAGAGGAGACCCAGTACTTC	CASSLEEETQYF	once	-	TRBV13	TRBJ2-5
TGTGCCAGCAGCCAAGAGACGACTAGTTCCTACGAGCAGTACTTC	CASSQETTSSYEQYF	-	-	TRBV4-2	TRBJ2-7
TGTGCCAGCAGCTCCTCGACACAAAGACTAGCCGCTTACAATGAGCAGTTCTTC	CASSSSTQRLAAYNEQFF	-	TRBD2	TRBV7-9	TRBJ2-1
TGTGCCACCAGCCGGGACCCCGGGAGCTCCTACGAGCAGTACTTC	CATSRDPGSSYEQYF	-	-	TRBV15	TRBJ2-7
TGCAGCGCCCGAACAGGGGGCCTTACTGAAGCTTTCTTT	CSARTGGLTEAFF	-	TRBD1	TRBV29-1	TRBJ1-1
TGTGCCAGCAGCCCCGGTCCGTCTGGGGCCAACGTCCTGACTTTC	CASSPGPSGANVLTF	-	-	TRBV7-3	TRBJ2-6
TGTGCCAGCAGCAATGGGTCCCCCTCAGCGGGAGGAAACTACAATGAGCAGTTCTTC	CASSNGSPSAGGNYNEQFF	-	TRBD2	TRBV7-9	TRBJ2-1
TGCGCCAGCAGCTTGTTCCGGGGGGAAGAAGATACGCAGTATTTT	CASSLFRGEEDTQYF	-	TRBD2	TRBV5-1	TRBJ2-3